This T cell receptor (beta chain) was found in a study of blood T cell repertoires in COVID-19. Looking at the study overall: Sources were T cells, B-cell-depleted T cells, or PBMCs; the material itself was cDNA or gDNA.

Original analysis: Reference gene primer amplification gave estimated nucleated cell counts. The data were produced by immunoSEQ multiplex PCR, yet TCRdb's version contains in-frame clones alone and is incomplete. V, J and clone size derive from that table, while D and trimming were established from the DNA sequence. This table has 300,000 or so clones, roughly 83% appearing once. The CDR3 has 16 amino acids. The germline V gene has CDR1 MNHEY and CDR2 SVGAGI. V was clipped by 4 bases and J by 0 bases, with 10 bases between them. The sequenced sample consisted of peripheral blood. The sequence came from a woman aged 50 to 65 with acute or convalescent COVID-19. This chain connects TRBV6-5 to TRBJ1-6; D is perhaps TRBD1 (6 bases). CDR3 sequence reads: CASSWTASSYNSPLHF. CDR3 bases: TGTGCCAGCAGTTGGACAGCGAGCTCCTATAATTCACCCCTCCACTTT.